A single sample is the source of the 29 T cell receptor beta chains below, sequenced in a study of T cells in tuberculosis. TCRdb's copy holds only in-frame clones and misses some; the assay was immunoSEQ multiplex PCR. The data show some 41,000 clones, 90% to 95% seen once. Sequenced sample: PBMCs. These receptors were collected from a donor aged 10-29 years with latent tuberculosis or without tuberculosis infection. Some clones in this sample may be carry-over from other donors' samples.

The genes are TRBV6-6 and TRBJ1-5, with D tentatively TRBD1 (5 bases). This CDR3 comprises 16 residues. Looked up from germline, CDR1 is MNHNY and CDR2 is SVGAGI (reference sequence). Between the trimmed V and J ends, which lost 6 bases and 0 bases, there was a span of 15 bases. The CDR3 DNA follows: TGTGCCAGCAGCCCCATTAGGGGTTCTAGCAATCAGCCCCAGCATTTT. Translated, it gives CASSPIRGSSNQPQHF.

The rearrangement uses TRBV19 and TRBJ2-2; D not resolved. There are 18 residues in the CDR3. V gave up 8 bases and J gave up 0 bases, with 22 bases separating them. CDR1 LNHDA and CDR2 SQIVND come from the germline V gene (reference sequence). CDR3 coding DNA: TGTGCCAGTGCCCAGTCTTACAGTTCTTCGGCGAACACCGGGGAGCTGTTTTTT. Translated: CASAQSYSSSANTGELFF. Filled out from reference TRBV19 and TRBJ2-2, the complete variable domain reads DGGITQSPKYLFRKEGQNVTLSCEQNLNHDAMYWYRQDPGQGLRLIYYSQIVNDFQKGDIAEGYSVSREKKESFPLTVTSAQKNPTAFYLCASAQSYSSSANTGELFFGEGSRLTVL.

The chain recombines TRBV27 with TRBJ1-5; D remains unclear. Looked up from germline, CDR1 is MNHEY and CDR2 is SMNVEV (reference sequence). The CDR3 has 15 amino acids. V lost 6 bases and J 2 bases, leaving 14 bases between the germline ends. Here the CDR3 reads CASRSLGTGNQPQHF. For the CDR3, the DNA is TGTGCCAGCAGAAGCTTAGGCACAGGCAATCAGCCCCAGCATTTT.

This chain links TRBV18 with TRBJ2-1; D is possibly TRBD1 (5 bases). Germline lookup yields CDR1 KGHSH and CDR2 LQKENI. CDR3 size: 19 residues. Trimming cost V 2 bases and J 9 bases, with 29 bases left between them. The CDR3 DNA sequence: TGTGCCAGCTCACCAGGTTTGCGTCAGGGAAGTGTTTCGGCAATTGAGCAGTTCTTC. Translating gives CASSPGLRQGSVSAIEQFF.

The chain carries TRBV30 and TRBJ2-4; D ambiguous. Trimming cost V 1 base and J 4 bases, with 8 bases left between them. The CDR3 is made up of 13 amino acids. Germline-derived CDR1 and CDR2 are GTSNPN and SVGIG (reference sequence). The CDR3 loop reads CAWSGAAKNIQYF. The DNA of the CDR3 is TGTGCCTGGAGTGGGGCAGCAAAAAACATTCAGTACTTC.

CDR3 region: CASTLGPNTEAFF. The CDR3 DNA reads TGTGCCAGTACCCTGGGGCCTAACACTGAAGCTTTCTTT. The chain uses TRBV19 and TRBJ1-1, with D possibly being TRBD1 (5 bases). Trimming pared 7 bases from V and 2 bases from J, leaving 11 bases between. The CDR3 is 13 residues long. CDR1 and CDR2 from the germline V gene are LNHDA and SQIVND (reference sequence).

The chain couples TRBV19 to TRBJ2-4; TRBD2 might be the D (5 bases). The germline gives CDR1 LNHDA, CDR2 SQIVND (reference sequence). V lost 5 bases to trimming and J lost 2 bases, with 13 bases between them. This CDR3 comprises 15 residues. DNA of the CDR3: TGTGCCAGTAGTGACCCAGCGGCCTCCAAAAACATTCAGTACTTC. It encodes CASSDPAASKNIQYF. The whole variable domain, remainder taken from reference TRBV19 and TRBJ2-4, is DGGITQSPKYLFRKEGQNVTLSCEQNLNHDAMYWYRQDPGQGLRLIYYSQIVNDFQKGDIAEGYSVSREKKESFPLTVTSAQKNPTAFYLCASSDPAASKNIQYFGAGTRLSVL.

The chain links TRBV6-1 to TRBJ2-4; D is possibly TRBD2 (5 bases). Per germline, CDR1 MNHNS and CDR2 SASEGT. The V and J ends lost 3 bases and 3 bases respectively, with 15 bases between them. The CDR3 is 16 residues long. The CDR3 sequence is CASSDYGRVGKNIQYF. The CDR3 DNA sequence: TGTGCCAGCAGTGATTACGGGCGGGTGGGCAAAAACATTCAGTACTTC.

The J gene is TRBJ2-3, the V gene TRBV25-1; TRBD2 aligns across 7 bases. V shed 2 bases, J shed 1 base, and the junction held 6 bases outside the gene matches. Germline assignment: CDR1 MGHDK and CDR2 SYGVNS. This CDR3 has 16 amino acids. CDR3 sequence: CASSEQFRGGTDTQYF. Written as DNA, the CDR3 is TGTGCCAGCAGTGAACAATTTCGGGGGGGCACAGATACGCAGTATTTT.

This chain uses TRBV7-8 with TRBJ1-6; D might be TRBD1 (5 bases). Trimming removed 2 bases at V and 8 bases at J, with 10 bases between. This CDR3 spans 14 amino acids. Germline assignment: CDR1 SGHVS and CDR2 FQNEAQ. The CDR3 nucleotides read TGTGCCAGCAGCTTAAGCAGGGCGCATTCACCCCTCCACTTT. It codes for CASSLSRAHSPLHF.

The rearrangement joins TRBV5-6 to TRBJ2-3; 11 bases are a match to TRBD2. J lost 6 bases, V lost 3 bases, and 3 bases had no gene match. In germline, CDR1 is SGHDT, CDR2 YYEEEE. CDR3 length: 14 amino acids. The CDR3 nucleotides read TGTGCCAGCAGCTCGACTAGCGGGGCTGATACGCAGTATTTT. Amino acid sequence: CASSSTSGADTQYF. Together with reference TRBV5-6 and TRBJ2-3, the CDR3 gives the full variable domain: DAGVTQSPTHLIKTRGQQVTLRCSPKSGHDTVSWYQQALGQGPQFIFQYYEEEERQRGNFPDRFSGHQFPNYSSELNVNALLLGDSALYLCASSSTSGADTQYFGPGTRLTVL.

This clone has only one observation. This chain joins TRBV25-1 and TRBJ2-7; tentatively, D is TRBD2 (5 bases). The CDR3 is 12 amino acids. The germline V and J ends were trimmed by 3 bases and 6 bases, with 9 bases remaining between them. Per the germline V gene, CDR1 is MGHDK and CDR2 is SYGVNS. In nucleotides, the CDR3 is TGTGCCAGCAGTGACGGAGCGGTCGAGCAGTACTTC. Translated, it gives CASSDGAVEQYF.

This chain connects TRBV19 to TRBJ1-1; 9 bases map to TRBD1. The CDR3 has 17 amino acids. Losses at the gene ends were 0 bases for V and 0 bases for J; bases not matched to a gene: 5. Germline values: CDR1 LNHDA, CDR2 SQIVND (reference sequence). The CDR3 sequence is CASSIDPDRGMNTEAFF. The CDR3 nucleotides are TGTGCCAGTAGTATAGATCCGGACAGGGGAATGAACACTGAAGCTTTCTTT.

Here the CDR3 reads CASSLVPGQGADDNSPLHF. In nucleotides, the CDR3 is TGCGCCAGCAGCCTTGTCCCGGGACAGGGGGCGGATGATAATTCACCCCTCCACTTT. The chain combines TRBV5-1 with TRBJ1-6, with 12 bases identical to TRBD1. V lost 4 bases to trimming and J lost 5 bases; unmatched junction nucleotides: 13. CDR1 and CDR2 from the germline V gene are SGHRS and YFSETQ. CDR3 length equals 19 residues.

The rearrangement links TRBV9 to TRBJ1-1, with no clear D. The CDR3 contains 13 residues. Trimming removed 0 bases from V and 8 bases from J, with 11 bases in between. The germline CDR1 and CDR2 sequences are SGDLS and YYNGEE. Written as DNA, the CDR3 is TGTGCCAGCAGCGTAGGTCCCGCCGGGGAAGCTTTCTTT. Its translation: CASSVGPAGEAFF.

The chain employs TRBV12-5 and TRBJ2-7, with 11 bases aligning to TRBD2. V lost 0 bases, J lost 2 bases, and 9 bases stayed unmatched. The germline CDR1 and CDR2 sequences are LGHNT and FRNRAP. The CDR3 has 18 residues. CDR3 protein: CASGLVLTSGEYPYEQYF. CDR3 bases: TGTGCTAGTGGTTTGGTACTGACTAGCGGGGAATACCCCTACGAGCAGTACTTC. Looking up the rest from reference TRBV12-5 and TRBJ2-7 gives the full variable domain: DARVTQTPRHKVTEMGQEVTMRCQPILGHNTVFWYRQTMMQGLELLAYFRNRAPLDDSGMPKDRFSAEMPDATLATLKIQPSEPRDSAVYFCASGLVLTSGEYPYEQYFGPGTRLTVT.

The V call is TRBV19, the J call TRBJ2-1; D may be TRBD2 (5 bases). V lost 5 bases to trimming and J lost 8 bases, with 16 bases between them. In germline, CDR1 is LNHDA, CDR2 SQIVND (reference sequence). The CDR3 runs to 14 residues. CDR3 DNA: TGTGCCAGTAGTGATGGCAGACTACAACATGAGCAGTTCTTC. Translated: CASSDGRLQHEQFF.

The chain links TRBV4-3 to TRBJ2-1; TRBD2 matches at 16 bases. This CDR3 contains 17 residues. The J segment lost 15 bases and the V segment lost 4 bases, leaving 15 bases of the junction unmatched. The germline CDR1 and CDR2 sequences are LGHNA and YSLEER. The CDR3: CASSPDGGTSGGAVPFF. The CDR3 DNA reads as TGCGCCAGCAGCCCGGATGGCGGGACTAGCGGGGGGGCCGTCCCGTTCTTC.

The chain uses TRBV30 and TRBJ1-1, with D possibly being TRBD1 (5 bases). V was shortened by 0 bases and J by 11 bases, with 13 bases between the two germline ends. From germline, CDR1 is GTSNPN and CDR2 SVGIG (reference sequence). The CDR3 covers 12 residues. This CDR3 reads CAWSVSTEVAFF. DNA of the CDR3: TGTGCCTGGAGTGTATCGACAGAGGTCGCTTTCTTT.

The CDR3 DNA reads as TGTGCCAGTAGTCCGGGGAGAGGGCTCCTTAGGACTGAAGCTTTCTTT. Protein: CASSPGRGLLRTEAFF. The chain uses TRBV19 and TRBJ1-1; no clear D gene. Trimming pared 5 bases from V and 5 bases from J, leaving 21 bases between. Per the germline V gene, CDR1 is LNHDA and CDR2 is SQIVND (reference sequence). The CDR3 is 16 amino acids.

The chain has TRBV2 and TRBJ2-7; perhaps TRBD1 as D (5 bases). Trimming took off 3 bases at V and 6 bases at J, with 12 bases between the two ends. Germline V CDR1 and CDR2: SNHLY, FYNNEI. CDR3 length equals 13 residues. This CDR3 is CASSEQGVGEQYF. The DNA for the CDR3 is TGTGCCAGCAGTGAGCAGGGTGTCGGCGAGCAGTACTTC.

This clone came up once. The chain recombines TRBV7-2 with TRBJ2-1; 9 bases map to TRBD1. In germline, CDR1 is SGHTA, CDR2 FQGNSA. V gave up 2 bases and J gave up 7 bases; unmatched junction bases: 6. The length of the CDR3 is 15 residues. CDR3 sequence (DNA): TGTGCCAGCAGCTTATCGGGACAGGGTTTAAATGAGCAGTTCTTC. It is translated as CASSLSGQGLNEQFF.

V usage is TRBV19 and J usage is TRBJ2-1; the D gene is possibly TRBD1 (6 bases). V gave up 7 bases and J gave up 3 bases, with 16 bases separating them. This CDR3 is 15 amino acids long. Germline lookup yields CDR1 LNHDA and CDR2 SQIVND (reference sequence). Here the CDR3 reads CASTERWGHYNEQFF. The CDR3, as DNA: TGTGCCAGTACTGAACGATGGGGGCACTACAATGAGCAGTTCTTC.

This chain links TRBV6-1 with TRBJ2-7, with D tentatively TRBD2 (7 bases). V lost 3 bases and J lost 5, with 14 bases in between. CDR1 MNHNS and CDR2 SASEGT come from the germline V gene. The CDR3 has 14 residues. Written as DNA, the CDR3 is TGTGCCAGCAGTGATGGCGGGGGCATCGACGAGCAGTACTTC. Protein product: CASSDGGGIDEQYF.

The chain links TRBV6-6 to TRBJ2-4; TRBD2 matches at 8 bases. CDR3 length: 14 amino acids. Germline CDR1 MNHNY, CDR2 SVGAGI (reference sequence). J lost 5 bases, V lost 2 bases, and 2 bases had no gene match. In nucleotides, the CDR3 is TGTGCCAGCAGTTACACGGGGGGGGAAAACATTCAGTACTTC. It specifies CASSYTGGENIQYF.

The gene calls are TRBV27 and TRBJ1-2; a weak D match, TRBD1 (5 bases). The CDR3 has 13 amino acids. Germline V gene lookup returns CDR1 MNHEY and CDR2 SMNVEV (reference sequence). Trimming took off 5 bases at V and 4 bases at J, with 11 bases between the two ends. CDR3 DNA: TGTGCCAGCAGTCTGGGGGAGGCCTATGGCTACACCTTC. Protein product: CASSLGEAYGYTF.

The table lists this clone with a count of one. The sample has other DNA sequences that encode this CDR3 too. The chain joins TRBV20-1 to TRBJ1-2; no firm D call. V shed 2 bases and J shed 2 bases, with 3 bases lying between them. Germline V CDR1 and CDR2: DFQATT, SNEGSKA (reference sequence). The CDR3 spans 11 residues. This CDR3 reads CSARQNYGYTF. The DNA for the CDR3 is TGCAGTGCTAGACAGAACTATGGCTACACCTTC.

The genes are TRBV19 and TRBJ2-3, with 8 bases matching TRBD2. Germline V gene sequence: CDR1 LNHDA, CDR2 SQIVND (reference sequence). J was trimmed by 1 base and V by 9 bases; bases with no gene match: 3. There are 13 residues in the CDR3. The CDR3 region is CASGGLGTDTQYF. CDR3 bases: TGTGCCAGCGGGGGACTAGGCACAGATACGCAGTATTTT.

This clone was seen only once. The chain has TRBV25-1 and TRBJ1-1; D might be TRBD1 (5 bases). The CDR3 contains 14 residues. V was cut by 3 bases and J by 1 base, with 9 bases left in between. Per germline, CDR1 MGHDK and CDR2 SYGVNS. The DNA of the CDR3 is TGTGCCAGCAGTGATAGACAGCAGAACACTGAAGCTTTCTTT. This gives the protein CASSDRQQNTEAFF.